The table lists the clone carrying this T cell receptor beta chain with a few counts. The V end was cut by 7 bases, the J end by 0 bases, with 18 bases between. Germline V CDR1 and CDR2: LNHDA, SQIVND (reference sequence). The CDR3 loop spans 16 amino acids. The sample is drawn from a study of blood T cell repertoires in COVID-19. Here immunoSEQ multiplex PCR was the method, and the copy in TCRdb shows in-frame clones only, minus some. The sample holds about 59,000 clones, around 70% seen once. The genes are TRBV19 and TRBJ1-1; D remains unclear. Sequencing was performed on peripheral blood. The receptor's source is a woman in her fifties or sixties with active or convalescent COVID-19. In DNA form, the CDR3 reads TGTGCCAGTACGTCTGGGCAACCAGGCATGAACACTGAAGCTTTCTTT. Amino acids: CASTSGQPGMNTEAFF.